This T cell receptor (beta chain) was sequenced for a study of vaccination and CD4 T cells after COVID-19. Overall study: Median draw time for post-COVID samples was 85 to 110 days post-diagnosis (range 35 to 161).

The J segment lost 3 bases and the V segment lost 3 bases, leaving 10 bases of the junction unmatched. In germline, CDR1 is DFQATT, CDR2 SNEGSKA (reference sequence). CDR3 length: 15 residues. Documented time point: late sampling 161 to 241 days after vaccination in a few convalescent patients. Treatment indicated: roughly 11-day PBMC culture with coronavirus spike peptide pools or control peptides (ViraFEST assay). Scientists ran DNA taken from cultured CD4+ T cells through the Oncomine TCR Beta short-read assay for sequencing. MiXCR, run by TCRdb on the PCR reads, gives a single entry per CDR3 protein. The top ten clones hold over 10% of a sample with about 17,000 distinct CDR3 sequences, around half of them seen once. For this clonotype: Its antigen is not known.

This clonotype was sampled from a human donor who had recovered from COVID-19. Sample: CD4+ T cells from blood, cultured in vitro, taken about 7 months after SARS-CoV-2 vaccination. V gene TRBV20-1 combines with J gene TRBJ1-2; 7 bases map to TRBD1. DNA for the CDR3: TGCAGTGCTAGTACCCCGGGACAGAATTACTATGGCTACACCTTC. It specifies CSASTPGQNYYGYTF.